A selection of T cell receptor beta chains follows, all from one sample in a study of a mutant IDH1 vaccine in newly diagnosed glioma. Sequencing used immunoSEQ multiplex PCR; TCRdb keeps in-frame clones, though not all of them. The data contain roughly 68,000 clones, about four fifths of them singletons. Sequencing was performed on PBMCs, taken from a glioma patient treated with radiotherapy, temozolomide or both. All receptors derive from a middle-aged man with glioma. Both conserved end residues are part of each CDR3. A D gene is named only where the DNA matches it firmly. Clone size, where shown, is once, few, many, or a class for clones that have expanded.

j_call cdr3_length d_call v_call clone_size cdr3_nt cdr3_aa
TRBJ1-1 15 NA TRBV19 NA TGTGCCAGTAGTATGGATCGGACCATGAACACTGAAGCTTTCTTT CASSMDRTMNTEAFF
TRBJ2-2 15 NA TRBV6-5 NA TGTGCCAGCAGAAAAACACAGGGAGTCACCGGGGAGCTGTTTTTT CASRKTQGVTGELFF
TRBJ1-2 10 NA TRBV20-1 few TGCAGAGCGGATGGCCTTGGCTACACCTTC CRADGLGYTF
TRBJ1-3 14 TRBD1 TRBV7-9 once TGTGCCAGCAGCCAGACAGGGGTGGGAAACACCATATATTTT CASSQTGVGNTIYF
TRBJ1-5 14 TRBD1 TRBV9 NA TGTGCCAGCAGCGAGGGGGCTGGAAATCAGCCCCAGCATTTT CASSEGAGNQPQHF
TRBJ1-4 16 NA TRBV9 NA TGTGCCAGCAGTTCAACTTCGGGGGGCACTAATGAAAAACTGTTTTTT CASSSTSGGTNEKLFF
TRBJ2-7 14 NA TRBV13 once TGTGCCAGCAGCTTAAGTCTAACCCCCTACGAGCAGTACTTC CASSLSLTPYEQYF
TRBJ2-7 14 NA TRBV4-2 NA TGTGCCAGCAGCCAAGATCTAGCCAGCTACGAGCAGTACTTC CASSQDLASYEQYF
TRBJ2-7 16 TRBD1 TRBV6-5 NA TGTGCCAGCAGTTACTCGTTCACAGGGGGATCCCTCGAGCAGTACTTC CASSYSFTGGSLEQYF
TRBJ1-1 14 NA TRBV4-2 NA TGTGCCAGCAGCTCGACAGCTGGGAACACTGAAGCTTTCTTT CASSSTAGNTEAFF
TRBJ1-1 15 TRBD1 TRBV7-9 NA TGTGCCAGCAGTCCCGGGACAGGGGGCTTCACTGAAGCTTTCTTT CASSPGTGGFTEAFF
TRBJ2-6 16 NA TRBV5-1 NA TGCGCCAGCAGCTTGGCGGCAGGGCAGGGGGCCAACGTCCTGACTTTC CASSLAAGQGANVLTF
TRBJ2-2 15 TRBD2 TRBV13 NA TGTGCCAGCAGGGATGCGGGGGGGCCCACCGGGGAGCTGTTTTTT CASRDAGGPTGELFF
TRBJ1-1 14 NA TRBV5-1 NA TGCGCCAGCAGGCCCCTGGTGACCGCCACTGAAGCTTTCTTT CASRPLVTATEAFF
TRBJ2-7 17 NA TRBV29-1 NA TGCAGCGTTGAAGGTTACATAAATTCCCCCTCTTTTTACGAGCAGTACTTC CSVEGYINSPSFYEQYF
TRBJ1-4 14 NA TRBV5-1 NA TGCGCCAGCAGCTTGGGGGACATGAATGAAAAACTGTTTTTT CASSLGDMNEKLFF
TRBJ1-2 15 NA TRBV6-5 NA TGTGCCAGCAGTTACTCGACCCGGGGGCGAGATGGCTACACCTTC CASSYSTRGRDGYTF
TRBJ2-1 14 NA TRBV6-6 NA TGTGCCAGCAGTTACCACGGGGGATACAATGAGCAGTTCTTC CASSYHGGYNEQFF
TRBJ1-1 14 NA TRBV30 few TGTGCCTGGAGCTCGACAAGCCGTAGAACTGAAGCTTTCTTT CAWSSTSRRTEAFF
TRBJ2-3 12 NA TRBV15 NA TGTGCCACCAGCAGAGGTCCCATTGGGCAGTATTTT CATSRGPIGQYF
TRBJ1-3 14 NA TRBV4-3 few TGCGCCAGCAGCCCCGGATTCTCTGGAAACACCATATATTTT CASSPGFSGNTIYF
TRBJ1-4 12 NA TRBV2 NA TGTGCCAGCAGTTCATCCAATGAAAAACTGTTTTTT CASSSSNEKLFF
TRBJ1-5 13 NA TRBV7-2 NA TGTGCCAGCAGCTTGGAACAGAATCAGCCCCAGCATTTT CASSLEQNQPQHF
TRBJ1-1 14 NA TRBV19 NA TGTGCCAGTAGTGCGAGTGATATGAACACTGAAGCTTTCTTT CASSASDMNTEAFF
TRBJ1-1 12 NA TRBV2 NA TGTGCCAGCTCCGGGAGGGACACTGAAGCTTTCTTT CASSGRDTEAFF
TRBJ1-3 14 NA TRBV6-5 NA TGTGCCAGCAGTTATTCCAGCTCTGGAAACACCATATATTTT CASSYSSSGNTIYF
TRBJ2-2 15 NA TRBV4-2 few TGTGCCAGCAGCCCCCCCGCCCGCGACACCGGGGAGCTGTTTTTT CASSPPARDTGELFF
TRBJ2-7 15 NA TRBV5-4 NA TGTGCCAGCAGCCCGGGGACCCCGGGGCGGATGGGGCAGTACTTC CASSPGTPGRMGQYF
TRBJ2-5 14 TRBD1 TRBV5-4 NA TGTGCCAGCAGCCCGAACAGGGGCCAAGAGACCCAGTACTTC CASSPNRGQETQYF
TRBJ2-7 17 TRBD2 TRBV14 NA TGTGCCAGCAGCCCCCTCGGGGGGGGTCACCCTCTCTACGAGCAGTACTTC CASSPLGGGHPLYEQYF
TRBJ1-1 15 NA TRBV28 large TGTGCCAGCAGCCTCCGACAGGTTATGAACACTGAAGCTTTCTTT CASSLRQVMNTEAFF
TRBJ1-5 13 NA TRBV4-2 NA TGTGCCAGCAGCCAAGCCGGGGGGCAGCCCCAGCATTTT CASSQAGGQPQHF
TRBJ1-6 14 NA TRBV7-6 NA TGTGCCAGCAGCTTAGGCGGACGTAATTCACCCCTCCACTTT CASSLGGRNSPLHF
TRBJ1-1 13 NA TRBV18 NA TGTGCCAGCTCTACCGGCCAGGCCACTGAAGCTTTCTTT CASSTGQATEAFF
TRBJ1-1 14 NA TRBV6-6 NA TGTGCCAGCAGTCAAGGAAGATTTGGAGGTGAAGCTTTCTTT CASSQGRFGGEAFF
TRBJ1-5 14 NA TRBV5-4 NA TGTGCCAGCAGCCCGGAGGGTCGCAATCAGCCCCAGCATTTT CASSPEGRNQPQHF
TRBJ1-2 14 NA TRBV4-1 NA TGCGCCAGCAGCCAACCTGGGGGCCTCTATGGCTACACCTTC CASSQPGGLYGYTF
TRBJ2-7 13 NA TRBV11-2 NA TGTGCCAGCAGCTTAGATCTTAAGATCGAGCAGTACTTC CASSLDLKIEQYF
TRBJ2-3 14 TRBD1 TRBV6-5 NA TGTGCCAGCACCCCACAGGGGGCGACAGATACGCAGTATTTT CASTPQGATDTQYF
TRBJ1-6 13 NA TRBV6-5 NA TGTGCCAGCAGACCTGGGGGGGCTTCACCCCTCCACTTT CASRPGGASPLHF
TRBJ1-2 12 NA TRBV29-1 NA TGCAGCGTTGCGCCGGACACCTATGGCTACACCTTC CSVAPDTYGYTF
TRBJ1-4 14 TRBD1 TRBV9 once TGTGCCAGCAGCCGGACAGGGGCAGGGGAAAAACTGTTTTTT CASSRTGAGEKLFF
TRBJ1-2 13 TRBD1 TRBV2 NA TGTGCCAGCAGCCCTACAGGGGACTATGGCTACACCTTC CASSPTGDYGYTF
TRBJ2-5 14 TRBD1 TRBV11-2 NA TGTGCCAGCAGCTCGACAGGGGCGCAAGAGACCCAGTACTTC CASSSTGAQETQYF
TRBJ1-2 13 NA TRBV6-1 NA TGTGCCAGCAGTGAAGCACGTTCGAATGGCTACACCTTC CASSEARSNGYTF
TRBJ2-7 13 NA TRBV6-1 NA TGTGCCAGCAGTGAGGACCTAGTGGACGAGCAGTACTTC CASSEDLVDEQYF
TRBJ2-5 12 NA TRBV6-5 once TGTGCCAGTAGGATAGGCGAAGGGACCCAGTACTTC CASRIGEGTQYF
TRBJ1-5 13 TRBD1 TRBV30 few TGTGCCTGGAGTCTACAGGGGAAAGGGCCCCAGCATTTT CAWSLQGKGPQHF
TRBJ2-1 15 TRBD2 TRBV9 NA TGTGCCAGCAGCCCCTTAAGCGGGGGATACAATGAGCAGTTCTTC CASSPLSGGYNEQFF
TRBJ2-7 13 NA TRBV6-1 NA TGTGCCAGCAGTGTGGCTGACTCCTACGAGCAGTACTTC CASSVADSYEQYF
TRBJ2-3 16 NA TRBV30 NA TGTGCCTGGAGTGTAGGGAGGGGGGAAAACACAGATACGCAGTATTTT CAWSVGRGENTDTQYF
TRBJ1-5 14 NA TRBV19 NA TGTGCCAGTAGTATCGGGATGGGCGATCAGCCCCAGCATTTT CASSIGMGDQPQHF
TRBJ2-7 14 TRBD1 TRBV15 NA TGTGCCACCAGCAGAGAAGGGGGCGGATACGAGCAGTACTTC CATSREGGGYEQYF